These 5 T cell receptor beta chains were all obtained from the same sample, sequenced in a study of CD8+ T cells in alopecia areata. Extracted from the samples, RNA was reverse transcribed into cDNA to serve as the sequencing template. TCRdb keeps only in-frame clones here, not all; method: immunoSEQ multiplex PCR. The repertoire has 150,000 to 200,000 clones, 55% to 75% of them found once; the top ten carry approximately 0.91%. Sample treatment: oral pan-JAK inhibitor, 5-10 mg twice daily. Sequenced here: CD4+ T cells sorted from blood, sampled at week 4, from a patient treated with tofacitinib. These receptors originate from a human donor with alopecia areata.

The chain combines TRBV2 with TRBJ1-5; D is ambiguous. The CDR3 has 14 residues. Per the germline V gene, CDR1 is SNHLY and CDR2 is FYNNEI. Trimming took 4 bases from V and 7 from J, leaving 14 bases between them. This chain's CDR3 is CASSGGSGNQPQHF. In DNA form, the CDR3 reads TGTGCCAGCAGTGGAGGGTCGGGGAACCAGCCCCAGCATTTT.

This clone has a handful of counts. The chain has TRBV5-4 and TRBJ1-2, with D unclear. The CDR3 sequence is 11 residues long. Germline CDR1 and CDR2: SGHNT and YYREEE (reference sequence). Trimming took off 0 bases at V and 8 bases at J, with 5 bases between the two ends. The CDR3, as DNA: TGTGCCAGCAGCTTGGACGGGGGCTACACCTTC. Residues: CASSLDGGYTF.

The CDR3 is CASSVQISNQPQHF. For the CDR3, the DNA is TGTGCCAGCAGCGTTCAGATTAGCAATCAGCCCCAGCATTTT. This rearrangement joins TRBV2 to TRBJ1-5; D gene uncertain. The V gene lost 6 bases and the J gene lost 0 bases, with 9 bases spanning the gap. In germline, CDR1 is SNHLY, CDR2 FYNNEI. This CDR3 contains 14 residues.

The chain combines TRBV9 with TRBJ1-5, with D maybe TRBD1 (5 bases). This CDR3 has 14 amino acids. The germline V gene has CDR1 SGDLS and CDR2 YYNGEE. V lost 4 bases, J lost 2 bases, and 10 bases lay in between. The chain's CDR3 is CASSRDSGNQPQHF. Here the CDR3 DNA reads TGTGCCAGCAGCCGAGACAGTGGCAATCAGCCCCAGCATTTT.

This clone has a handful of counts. The DNA of the CDR3 is TGTGCCAGCAGCTTAACCCCTATACTGGGAAAACAGACCCAGTACTTC. It encodes CASSLTPILGKQTQYF. The chain carries TRBV7-6 and TRBJ2-5, with unresolved D. Per the germline V gene, CDR1 is SGHVS and CDR2 is FNYEAQ. Trimming took off 2 bases at V and 6 bases at J, with 19 bases between the two ends. The CDR3 spans 16 residues.